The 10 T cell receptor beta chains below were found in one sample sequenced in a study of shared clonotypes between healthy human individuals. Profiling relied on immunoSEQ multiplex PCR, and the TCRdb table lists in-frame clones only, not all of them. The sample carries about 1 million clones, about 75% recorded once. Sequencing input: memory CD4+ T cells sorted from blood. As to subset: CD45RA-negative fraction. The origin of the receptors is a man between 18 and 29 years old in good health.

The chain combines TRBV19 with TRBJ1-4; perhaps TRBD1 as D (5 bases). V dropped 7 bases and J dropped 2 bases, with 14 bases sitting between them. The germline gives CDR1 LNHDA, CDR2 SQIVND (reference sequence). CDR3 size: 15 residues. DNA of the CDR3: TGTGCCAGTATATGGGGTAAGGGGACTAATGAAAAACTGTTTTTT. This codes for CASIWGKGTNEKLFF. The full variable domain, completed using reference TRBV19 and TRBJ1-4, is DGGITQSPKYLFRKEGQNVTLSCEQNLNHDAMYWYRQDPGQGLRLIYYSQIVNDFQKGDIAEGYSVSREKKESFPLTVTSAQKNPTAFYLCASIWGKGTNEKLFFGSGTQLSVL.

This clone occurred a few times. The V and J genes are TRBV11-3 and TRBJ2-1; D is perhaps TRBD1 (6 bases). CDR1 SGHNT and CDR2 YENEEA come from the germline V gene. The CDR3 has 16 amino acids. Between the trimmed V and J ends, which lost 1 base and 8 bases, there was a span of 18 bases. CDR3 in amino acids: CASSLARGRGADEQFF. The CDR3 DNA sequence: TGTGCCAGCAGCTTAGCCCGGGGCAGGGGCGCCGATGAGCAGTTCTTC.

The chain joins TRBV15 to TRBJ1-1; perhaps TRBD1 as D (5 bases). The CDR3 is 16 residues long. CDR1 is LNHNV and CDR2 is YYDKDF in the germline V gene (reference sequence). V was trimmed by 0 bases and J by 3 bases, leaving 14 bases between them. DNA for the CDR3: TGTGCCACCAGCAGAGATTACGGACACCCCGACACTGAAGCTTTCTTT. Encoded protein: CATSRDYGHPDTEAFF.

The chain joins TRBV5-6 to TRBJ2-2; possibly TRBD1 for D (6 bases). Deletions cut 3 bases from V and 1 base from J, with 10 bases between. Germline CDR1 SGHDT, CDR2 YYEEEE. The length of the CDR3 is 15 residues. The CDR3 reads CASSYPGQNTGELFF. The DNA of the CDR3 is TGTGCCAGCAGCTACCCGGGACAGAACACCGGGGAGCTGTTTTTT.

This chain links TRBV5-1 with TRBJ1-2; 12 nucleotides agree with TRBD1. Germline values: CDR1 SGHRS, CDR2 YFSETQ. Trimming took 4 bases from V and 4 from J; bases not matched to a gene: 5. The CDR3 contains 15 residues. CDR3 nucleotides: TGCGCCAGCAGCCAGGGGACAGGGGGCCCCTATGGCTACACCTTC. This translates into CASSQGTGGPYGYTF.

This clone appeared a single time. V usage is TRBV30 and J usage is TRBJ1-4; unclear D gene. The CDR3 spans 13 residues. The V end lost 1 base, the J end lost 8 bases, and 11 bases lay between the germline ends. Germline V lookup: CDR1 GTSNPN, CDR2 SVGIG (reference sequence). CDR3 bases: TGTGCCTGGAGTGCGGGCCTAGGGGAAAAACTGTTTTTT. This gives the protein CAWSAGLGEKLFF.

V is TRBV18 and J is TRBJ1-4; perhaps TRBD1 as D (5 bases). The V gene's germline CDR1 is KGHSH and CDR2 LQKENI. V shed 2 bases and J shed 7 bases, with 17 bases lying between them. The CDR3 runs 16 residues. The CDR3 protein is CASSPYSSGSGEKLFF. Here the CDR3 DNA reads TGTGCCAGCTCACCATACTCCTCAGGGTCTGGTGAAAAACTGTTTTTT. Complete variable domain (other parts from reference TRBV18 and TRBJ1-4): NAGVMQNPRHLVRRRGQEARLRCSPMKGHSHVYWYRQLPEEGLKFMVYLQKENIIDESGMPKERFSAEFPKEGPSILRIQQVVRGDSAAYFCASSPYSSGSGEKLFFGSGTQLSVL.

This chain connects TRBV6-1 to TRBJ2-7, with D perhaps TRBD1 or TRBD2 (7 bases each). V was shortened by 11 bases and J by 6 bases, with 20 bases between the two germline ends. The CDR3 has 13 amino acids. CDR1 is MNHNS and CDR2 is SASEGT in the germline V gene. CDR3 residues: CAGRQGGAREQYF. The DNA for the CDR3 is TGTGCCGGCCGCCAGGGGGGGGCGCGCGAGCAGTACTTC.

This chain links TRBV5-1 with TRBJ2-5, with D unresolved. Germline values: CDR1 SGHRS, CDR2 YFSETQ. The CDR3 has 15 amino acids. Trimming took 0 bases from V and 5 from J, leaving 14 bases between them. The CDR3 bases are TGCGCCAGCAGCTTGGCCGCTTCGGTCGGGGAGACCCAGTACTTC. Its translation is CASSLAASVGETQYF.

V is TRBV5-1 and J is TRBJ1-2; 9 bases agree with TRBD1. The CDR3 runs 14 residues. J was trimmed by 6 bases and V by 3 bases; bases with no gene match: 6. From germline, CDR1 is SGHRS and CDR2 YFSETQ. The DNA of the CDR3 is TGCGCCAGCAGCTGGGGACAGGGTTCGGATGGCTACACCTTC. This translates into CASSWGQGSDGYTF.